This T cell receptor (beta chain) was retrieved from a study of T cell repertoires in ileal Crohn's disease. As for the study in general: About half received postoperative treatment, about a dozen with thiopurines and 15 to 20 anti-TNF.

Generated by immunoSEQ multiplex PCR, the TCRdb table keeps only in-frame clones and is missing some. The table lists approximately 29,000 clones, 80% to 85% of them singletons, with roughly 5.5% in the top ten. The CDR3 has 13 amino acids. V dropped 5 bases and J dropped 2 bases, with 9 bases sitting between them. Germline CDR1 reads MNHEY; CDR2 reads SVGAGI. The TCR was taken from an adult with Crohn's disease. J is TRBJ1-1 and V is TRBV6-5, with no clear D. Input material: ileal tissue. CDR3 in DNA: TGTGCCAGCAGTCCGTTTATTAACACTGAAGCTTTCTTT. It is translated as CASSPFINTEAFF.